The sample holds one count of the clone carrying this TCR beta chain. Germline V gives CDR1 MNHEY, CDR2 SMNVEV (reference sequence). This CDR3 is built from 14 residues. V lost 6 bases and J 3 bases, leaving 12 bases between the germline ends. The data were obtained in a study of OX40 agonist ivuxolimab in advanced cancers. Study-wide background: Hepatocellular carcinoma, melanoma, renal cell or head and neck cancer was diagnosed in the dose-escalation patients.

TCRdb keeps only in-frame clones here, not all; method: immunoSEQ multiplex PCR. The sample yields about 67,000 clones, roughly 90% seen once. The material sequenced was CD4+ or CD8+ T cells sorted from blood, taken in a trial of the OX40 agonist ivuxolimab. The TCR was taken from an adult with an advanced solid tumor such as melanoma, head and neck, liver or kidney cancer. The chain combines TRBV27 with TRBJ1-5; D remains ambiguous. CDR3 DNA: TGTGCCAGCAGACCCGGAGAGAACAATCAGCCCCAGCATTTT. Protein sequence: CASRPGENNQPQHF.